A single sample gave rise to the 32 T cell receptor beta chains below, sequenced in a study of T cells after yellow fever vaccination. One entry per CDR3 protein, called by TCRdb with MiXCR from the 5' RACE reads. The top ten hold under 30% of the sample, which has about 85,000 distinct CDR3 sequences, roughly 14% seen once. The specimen comprised CD8+ T cells not binding an NS4B(214-222) dextramer, sorted from PBMCs, sampled 21 days after the first yellow fever vaccination. These receptors all come from a man aged 18 to 29 who received the YFV17D yellow fever vaccine.

A few counts support this clonotype. V and J are TRBV7-9 and TRBJ2-1; 8 bases map to TRBD2. CDR1 and CDR2 (germline): SEHNR, FQNEAQ (reference sequence). V shed 4 bases, J shed 0 bases, and the junction held 8 bases outside the gene matches. This CDR3 has 17 residues. CDR3 residues: CASSSVRGGSSYNEQFF. CDR3 nucleotide sequence: TGTGCCAGCAGCTCAGTACGGGGGGGAAGCTCCTACAATGAGCAGTTCTTC.

Ten or more counts support this clonotype. The chain combines TRBV5-1 with TRBJ2-2; 8 bases line up with TRBD1. CDR1 and CDR2 from the germline V gene are SGHRS and YFSETQ. CDR3 size: 17 residues. Trimming cost V 4 bases and J 1 base; bases outside gene matches: 9. DNA of the CDR3: TGCGCCAGCAGCGCAGACCCCGGGACAGGGAACACCGGGGAGCTGTTTTTT. Translated, it gives CASSADPGTGNTGELFF.

The rearrangement uses TRBV27 and TRBJ2-1; D may be TRBD1 (8 bases). The CDR3 is made up of 16 amino acids. CDR1 MNHEY and CDR2 SMNVEV come from the germline V gene (reference sequence). V dropped 9 bases and J dropped 1 base, with 19 bases sitting between them. CDR3 DNA sequence: TGTGCCAGTAGCGCTGGACAGGGACTATCCTACAATGAGCAGTTCTTC. Translating it yields CASSAGQGLSYNEQFF.

At least ten counts were recorded for this clonotype. The chain has TRBV19 and TRBJ1-2; D ambiguous. Germline V gene sequence: CDR1 LNHDA, CDR2 SQIVND (reference sequence). V was shortened by 5 bases and J by 0 bases, with 13 bases between the two germline ends. The CDR3 extends over 15 amino acids. CDR3 in amino acids: CASSPMDGANYGYTF. The CDR3 coding sequence is TGTGCCAGTAGTCCGATGGACGGGGCTAACTATGGCTACACCTTC. The full variable domain, completed using reference TRBV19 and TRBJ1-2, is DGGITQSPKYLFRKEGQNVTLSCEQNLNHDAMYWYRQDPGQGLRLIYYSQIVNDFQKGDIAEGYSVSREKKESFPLTVTSAQKNPTAFYLCASSPMDGANYGYTFGSGTRLTVV.

This clonotype was detected a few times. J is TRBJ2-7 and V is TRBV6-2 or TRBV6-3, with a tentative D call TRBD1 (5 bases). Trimming pared 0 bases from V and 2 bases from J, leaving 11 bases between. CDR1 is MNHEY, CDR2 SVGEGT, per germline. The CDR3 runs to 15 residues. The CDR3 DNA reads TGTGCCAGCAGTTACTCGACAGATGGCCCCTACGAGCAGTACGTC. Amino acids: CASSYSTDGPYEQYV.

In this sample, this clonotype turned up a few times. The J gene is TRBJ2-7, the V gene TRBV7-6; the D gene could be TRBD1 or TRBD2 (5 bases each). There are 13 residues in the CDR3. Trimming removed 5 bases at V and 5 bases at J, with 13 bases between. Germline lookup yields CDR1 SGHVS and CDR2 FNYEAQ. The CDR3 reads CASSVSGTHEQYF. CDR3 sequence (DNA): TGTGCCAGCAGCGTCTCCGGGACGCACGAGCAGTACTTC.

In its sample, this clonotype was seen a few times. The chain joins TRBV6-5 to TRBJ1-5; D is unresolved. With 2 bases removed from V and 4 bases from J, the gap between germline ends came to 6 bases. Per germline, CDR1 MNHEY and CDR2 SVGAGI. This CDR3 contains 13 residues. The CDR3 loop reads CASSYRSNQPQHF. The CDR3 nucleotides are TGTGCCAGCAGTTACAGGTCTAATCAGCCCCAGCATTTT.

This clonotype was picked up a small number of times. The CDR3 spells CASSQGRNTGELFF. The CDR3 DNA sequence: TGCGCCAGCAGCCAAGGCAGGAACACCGGGGAGCTGTTTTTT. The genes are TRBV4-1 and TRBJ2-2, with D unclear. CDR1 is MGHRA and CDR2 is YSYEKL in the germline V gene. The length of the CDR3 is 14 residues. Deletions cut 1 base from V and 1 base from J, with 4 bases between.

The chain uses TRBV13 and TRBJ2-3; unclear D gene. CDR3 length equals 13 residues. Trimming took off 2 bases at V and 4 bases at J, with 7 bases between the two ends. Germline V CDR1 and CDR2: PRHDT, FYEKMQ (reference sequence). This CDR3 is CASSLRVPDTQYF. CDR3 nucleotide sequence: TGTGCCAGCAGCTTAAGGGTTCCAGATACGCAGTATTTT.

The DNA of the CDR3 is TGCGCCAGCAGCCAAGGGACTAGCGGTATCTATCCCTACAATGAGCAGTTCTTC. This encodes CASSQGTSGIYPYNEQFF. This chain links TRBV4-1 with TRBJ2-1; 10 bases are a match to TRBD2. Trimming cost V 1 base and J 2 bases; bases outside gene matches: 8. This CDR3 is built from 18 residues. CDR1 and CDR2 from the germline V gene are MGHRA and YSYEKL.

This chain links TRBV7-9 with TRBJ1-2, with D perhaps matching TRBD1 (6 bases). Trimming removed 3 bases from V and 4 bases from J, with 9 bases in between. Germline CDR1 and CDR2: SEHNR and FQNEAQ (reference sequence). The CDR3 sequence is 13 residues long. The CDR3 DNA reads as TGTGCCAGCAGCTTGGACAGACTCTATGGCTACACCTTC. Encoded protein: CASSLDRLYGYTF.

V usage is TRBV7-6 and J usage is TRBJ1-6; TRBD1 aligns across 7 bases. The V gene end was trimmed by 2 bases and the J gene end by 3 bases; junction bases not matched to a gene: 4. The CDR3 runs 16 residues. Looked up from germline, CDR1 is SGHVS and CDR2 is FNYEAQ. CDR3 in DNA: TGTGCCAGCAGCTTATATGGGACAGACTATAATTCACCCCTCCACTTT. Its translation: CASSLYGTDYNSPLHF.

This clonotype was picked up a small number of times. CDR3 in amino acids: CASNKGGTTNNEQFF. CDR3 coding DNA: TGTGCCAGCAACAAGGGGGGGACAACCAACAATGAGCAGTTCTTC. The chain couples TRBV27 to TRBJ2-1; tentative D call: TRBD2 (7 bases). Germline CDR1 reads MNHEY; CDR2 reads SMNVEV (reference sequence). The V end lost 7 bases, the J end lost 5 bases, and 18 bases lay between the germline ends. The CDR3 has 15 residues.

V and J are TRBV12-3 or TRBV12-4 and TRBJ2-2; perhaps TRBD1 as D (6 bases). V lost 5 bases, J lost 4 bases, and 11 bases lay in between. This CDR3 has 14 amino acids. DNA for the CDR3: TGTGCCAGCAGTCTATACAGGGTCACCGGGGAGCTGTTTTTT. Protein sequence: CASSLYRVTGELFF.

This clonotype was seen a handful of times. The chain couples TRBV3-1 to TRBJ2-1; 7 positions match TRBD1. V shed 6 bases and J 10 bases; nucleotides not matched to a gene: 6. Germline CDR1 reads LGHDT; CDR2 reads YNNKEL (reference sequence). This CDR3 region has 12 residues. Written as DNA, the CDR3 is TGTGCCAGCAGTTTCGACAGGGTCGAGCAGTTCTTC. Translating it yields CASSFDRVEQFF.

The chain links TRBV5-4 to TRBJ1-1; D call uncertain. Germline V gene sequence: CDR1 SGHNT, CDR2 YYREEE (reference sequence). The CDR3 sequence is 12 residues long. Trimming pared 5 bases from V and 11 bases from J, leaving 16 bases between. The CDR3 loop is CASSSNPNEAFF. For the CDR3, the DNA is TGTGCCAGCAGTTCGAACCCCAATGAGGCTTTCTTT.

This sequence joins TRBV4-3 and TRBJ2-1; TRBD1 agrees at 9 bases. The CDR3 runs to 15 residues. V lost 4 bases to trimming and J lost 5 bases; unmatched junction nucleotides: 6. Germline values: CDR1 LGHNA, CDR2 YSLEER. The CDR3: CASSPGTGSDNEQFF. CDR3 nucleotide sequence: TGCGCCAGCAGCCCCGGGACAGGGTCCGACAATGAGCAGTTCTTC.

This sequence joins TRBV4-1 and TRBJ2-1; D possibly corresponds to TRBD2 (7 bases). The CDR3 consists of 13 residues. Trimming cost V 5 bases and J 9 bases, with 14 bases left between them. CDR1 is MGHRA and CDR2 is YSYEKL in the germline V gene. The CDR3: CASSKGGGTEQFF. The CDR3 region has the DNA TGCGCCAGCAGCAAGGGGGGGGGCACTGAGCAGTTCTTC.

The chain combines TRBV12-3 or TRBV12-4 with TRBJ2-1; 11 bases are a match to TRBD2. The CDR3 has 17 amino acids. Losses at the gene ends were 5 bases for V and 2 bases for J; bases not matched to a gene: 8. The CDR3 region has the DNA TGTGCCAGCAGTCCGCGACTAGCGGGGAAAACCTACAATGAGCAGTTCTTC. Its protein product is CASSPRLAGKTYNEQFF.

The CDR3 DNA reads as TGCAGCGTTATATGGAGGGTCGACAGCACAGATACGCAGTATTTT. The encoded protein is CSVIWRVDSTDTQYF. The rearrangement joins TRBV29-1 to TRBJ2-3; D possibly corresponds to TRBD2 (6 bases). Germline CDR1 and CDR2: SQVTM and ANQGSEA. Deletions cut 5 bases from V and 0 bases from J, with 15 bases between. The CDR3 length is 15 residues.

The chain is built from TRBV7-6 and TRBJ1-4; D is perhaps TRBD1 (5 bases). Germline loops: CDR1 SGHVS, CDR2 FNYEAQ. The CDR3 is 14 amino acids. V lost 1 base, J lost 12 bases, and 15 bases lay in between. CDR3 in amino acids: CASSLDAWGVELFF. The CDR3 DNA follows: TGTGCCAGCAGCTTAGATGCCTGGGGCGTGGAACTGTTTTTT.

This chain uses TRBV4-3 with TRBJ2-4; tentative D call: TRBD2 (7 bases). Germline assignment: CDR1 LGHNA and CDR2 YSLEER. This CDR3 has 23 residues. Trimming left V 4 bases short and J 1 base short, with 35 bases between. The CDR3 loop reads CASSLTRGALWWGLCLAKNIQYF. The CDR3 DNA is TGCGCCAGCAGCCTCACCCGGGGGGCTCTTTGGTGGGGGCTGTGTCTGGCCAAAAACATTCAGTACTTC.

This clonotype has just a few counts. The V call is TRBV2, the J call TRBJ2-5; 9 positions agree with TRBD1. The germline gives CDR1 SNHLY, CDR2 FYNNEI. J was trimmed by 5 bases and V by 7 bases; bases with no gene match: 14. This CDR3 contains 16 residues. The CDR3 coding sequence is TGTGCCAGCAAAGTCCATCAGGGACAGGGCTACGAGACCCAGTACTTC. It specifies CASKVHQGQGYETQYF.

The V call is TRBV11-2, the J call TRBJ2-5; a possible D gene is TRBD2 (6 bases). The germline V gene has CDR1 SGHAT and CDR2 FQNNGV. The CDR3 covers 14 residues. V was cut by 5 bases and J by 5 bases, with 15 bases left in between. CDR3 protein: CASSPWGDVETQYF. The CDR3, as DNA: TGTGCCAGCAGCCCATGGGGGGATGTGGAGACCCAGTACTTC.

The chain joins TRBV29-1 to TRBJ2-5; D uncertain. Germline lookup yields CDR1 SQVTM and CDR2 ANQGSEA. The CDR3 is 15 amino acids. Deletions cut 0 bases from V and 1 base from J, with 12 bases between. In DNA form, the CDR3 reads TGCAGCGTTGAAGATCCGAGCAAAGGCCAAGAGACCCAGTACTTC. Its protein is CSVEDPSKGQETQYF.

The chain employs TRBV5-1 and TRBJ2-7, with a tentative D call TRBD2 (6 bases). CDR3 size: 17 residues. V was clipped by 5 bases and J by 2 bases, with 23 bases between them. Germline V gives CDR1 SGHRS, CDR2 YFSETQ. This CDR3 reads CASRGKMIGTQPYEQYF. The CDR3 DNA reads as TGCGCCAGCAGGGGTAAGATGATCGGGACTCAACCCTACGAGCAGTACTTC. The variable domain in full, with the rest retrieved from reference TRBV5-1 and TRBJ2-7, is KAGVTQTPRYLIKTRGQQVTLSCSPISGHRSVSWYQQTPGQGLQFLFEYFSETQRNKGNFPGRFSGRQFSNSRSEMNVSTLELGDSALYLCASRGKMIGTQPYEQYFGPGTRLTVT.

The sample holds a few counts of this clonotype. V is TRBV4-1 and J is TRBJ1-1; D unclear. The germline V and J ends were trimmed by 1 base and 6 bases, with 12 bases remaining between them. Germline loops: CDR1 MGHRA, CDR2 YSYEKL. CDR3 length equals 14 residues. The chain's CDR3 is CASSQVVRLAEAFF. The CDR3 coding sequence is TGCGCCAGCAGCCAAGTAGTGCGGCTCGCTGAAGCTTTCTTT.

This clonotype was picked up a small number of times. The CDR3 is CASSLEGESTDTQYF. The CDR3 DNA sequence: TGTGCCAGCAGCTTAGAGGGGGAAAGCACAGATACGCAGTATTTT. This sequence joins TRBV13 and TRBJ2-3; D may be TRBD1 (6 bases). The CDR3 has 15 residues. V was pared by 1 base and J by 0 bases, with 8 bases between. From germline, CDR1 is PRHDT and CDR2 FYEKMQ (reference sequence).

The CDR3 loop reads CASRVSGGEETQYF. CDR3 coding DNA: TGTGCCAGCAGGGTTAGCGGGGGGGAAGAGACCCAGTACTTC. This chain links TRBV6-1 with TRBJ2-5; 11 bases map to TRBD2. CDR1 is MNHNS, CDR2 SASEGT, per germline. V was pared by 6 bases and J by 3 bases, with 3 bases of the junction left unmatched. CDR3 length equals 14 residues.

In this sample, this clonotype turned up a few times. V gene TRBV6-5 combines with J gene TRBJ2-7; 7 bases line up with TRBD2. The trim removed 2 bases at V and 4 bases at J, leaving 2 bases unmatched. The germline V gene has CDR1 MNHEY and CDR2 SVGAGI. The CDR3 is made up of 13 amino acids. CDR3 in DNA: TGTGCCAGCAGTTACGGGGGGGTGTACGAGCAGTACTTC. It specifies CASSYGGVYEQYF.

The table lists this clonotype with a few counts. The genes are TRBV5-5 and TRBJ2-3, with a possible D match to TRBD1 (5 bases). Germline lookup yields CDR1 SGHKS and CDR2 YYEKEE (reference sequence). The V end was cut by 0 bases, the J end by 2 bases, with 10 bases between. This CDR3 region has 15 residues. In DNA form, the CDR3 reads TGTGCCAGCAGCTTGGCTGTGGGGCACACAGATACGCAGTATTTT. It is translated as CASSLAVGHTDTQYF.

The chain employs TRBV2 and TRBJ2-6, with 7 bases aligning to TRBD1. This CDR3 contains 18 residues. The germline CDR1 and CDR2 sequences are SNHLY and FYNNEI. J was trimmed by 4 bases and V by 2 bases; bases with no gene match: 11. The DNA for the CDR3 is TGTGCCAGCAGTGAAACCTACAGGGGAGCGGCGGGGGCCAACGTCCTGACTTTC. Translated, it gives CASSETYRGAAGANVLTF.